One sample yielded the 16 T cell receptor beta chains listed below, sequenced in a study of blood T cell repertoires in COVID-19. Method: immunoSEQ multiplex PCR; TCRdb's copy keeps in-frame clones and lacks some. The sample records some 150,000 clones, around 87% being singletons. What was sequenced was peripheral blood. These receptors were collected from a middle-aged woman with acute or convalescent COVID-19.

The chain employs TRBV6-1 and TRBJ2-5, with 10 bases fitting TRBD2. V was pared by 1 base and J by 3 bases, with 11 bases of the junction left unmatched. This CDR3 is built from 18 residues. Per the germline V gene, CDR1 is MNHNS and CDR2 is SASEGT. The CDR3 loop is CASSEEGPSGGTEETQYF. The CDR3 coding sequence is TGTGCCAGCAGTGAAGAGGGCCCTAGCGGGGGAACCGAAGAGACCCAGTACTTC.

This chain uses TRBV19 with TRBJ1-1; D might be TRBD1 (6 bases). V dropped 4 bases and J dropped 3 bases, with 15 bases sitting between them. The CDR3 spans 15 residues. In germline, CDR1 is LNHDA, CDR2 SQIVND (reference sequence). As DNA, the CDR3 is TGTGCCAGTAGTAATTGGGAGAGGGGGTACACTGAAGCTTTCTTT. Its translation is CASSNWERGYTEAFF.

The table lists this clone with a few counts. This chain uses TRBV27 with TRBJ2-7; tentative D call: TRBD2 (5 bases). CDR1 and CDR2 from the germline V gene are MNHEY and SMNVEV (reference sequence). Trimming pared 5 bases from V and 2 bases from J, leaving 16 bases between. The CDR3 is 15 residues long. The CDR3 DNA is TGTGCCAGCAGTCCATCCGAGGGTCCCACCTACGAGCAGTACTTC. Translated: CASSPSEGPTYEQYF.

The V gene is TRBV5-6, the J gene TRBJ1-4; tentatively, D is TRBD1 (5 bases). CDR1 is SGHDT, CDR2 YYEEEE, per germline. V lost 7 bases, J lost 8 bases, and 12 bases lay in between. The CDR3 consists of 12 residues. The CDR3 loop is CASSDSKEKLFF. DNA for the CDR3: TGTGCCAGCTCTGACAGTAAGGAAAAACTGTTTTTT.

The chain employs TRBV2 and TRBJ1-2, with D possibly matching TRBD1 (6 bases). Per germline, CDR1 SNHLY and CDR2 FYNNEI. V was trimmed by 1 base and J by 8 bases, leaving 14 bases between them. The CDR3 has 14 residues. CDR3 in DNA: TGTGCCAGCAGTGAAGTCCGGGGGGCTCGCGGCTACACCTTC. This gives the protein CASSEVRGARGYTF.

This sequence joins TRBV5-1 and TRBJ2-7; 7 bases agree with TRBD2. This CDR3 has 16 amino acids. CDR1 is SGHRS and CDR2 is YFSETQ in the germline V gene. The V segment lost 1 base and the J segment 1 base; nucleotides outside the gene matches: 8. The CDR3 nucleotides are TGCGCCAGCAGCTTGCGGAGCGGGCGGGAGTCCTACGAGCAGTACTTC. As protein: CASSLRSGRESYEQYF.

The chain joins TRBV12-3 or TRBV12-4 to TRBJ1-2; 7 bases are shared with TRBD1. The CDR3 is 13 residues long. After removal of 6 bases from V and 4 bases from J, the junction contained 5 bases not matched to a gene. This chain's CDR3 is CASRTRGAYGYTF. The CDR3 DNA sequence: TGTGCCAGCAGGACCAGGGGGGCCTATGGCTACACCTTC.

The J gene is TRBJ1-1, the V gene TRBV6-5; the D is unclear. The CDR3 has 15 amino acids. V dropped 0 bases and J dropped 3 bases, with 11 bases sitting between them. CDR1 MNHEY and CDR2 SVGAGI come from the germline V gene. This CDR3 reads CASSYSSGWDTEAFF. CDR3 in DNA: TGTGCCAGCAGTTACTCTTCGGGGTGGGACACTGAAGCTTTCTTT.

This chain links TRBV6-1 with TRBJ2-1; TRBD1 matches at 8 bases. Germline lookup yields CDR1 MNHNS and CDR2 SASEGT. This CDR3 has 15 amino acids. Trimming at V came to 2 bases and at J to 8 bases, leaving 8 bases not matched to a gene. CDR3 nucleotides: TGTGCCAGCAGTGAATTCGGACAGGGCCCCCATGAGCAGTTCTTC. It translates to CASSEFGQGPHEQFF.

This clone was found once. The V and J genes are TRBV6-5 and TRBJ1-1; TRBD1 matches at 10 bases. The CDR3 contains 13 residues. CDR1 is MNHEY, CDR2 SVGAGI, per germline. V trimming: 6 bases; J trimming: 11 bases; junction bases outside the gene matches: 9. CDR3 DNA: TGTGCCAGCAGGGACAGGGGGGAGTATCGCGCTTTCTTT. Translated: CASRDRGEYRAFF.

The J gene is TRBJ1-2, the V gene TRBV5-6; D not resolved. CDR1 SGHDT and CDR2 YYEEEE come from the germline V gene. CDR3 length: 12 residues. V lost 3 bases, J lost 1 base, and 4 bases lay in between. Here the CDR3 DNA reads TGTGCCAGCAGCTCCCTTAACTATGGCTACACCTTC. Translating gives CASSSLNYGYTF.

The V call is TRBV7-9, the J call TRBJ2-2; no clear D. Germline assignment: CDR1 SEHNR and CDR2 FQNEAQ (reference sequence). V lost 2 bases and J 1 base, leaving 11 bases between the germline ends. The CDR3 consists of 16 residues. The CDR3 nucleotides read TGTGCCAGCAGCTTAAGATCGAACAGGAACACCGGGGAGCTGTTTTTT. Residues: CASSLRSNRNTGELFF.

The V call is TRBV24-1, the J call TRBJ2-2, with D possibly matching TRBD1 (6 bases). The CDR3 loop spans 14 amino acids. Germline CDR1 and CDR2: KGHDR and SFDVKD. V was trimmed by 5 bases and J by 3 bases, leaving 9 bases between them. CDR3 sequence: CATSGRQDTGELFF. CDR3 bases: TGTGCCACCAGTGGGCGACAGGACACCGGGGAGCTGTTTTTT.

This sequence joins TRBV13 and TRBJ2-2, with TRBD1 matching 7 bases. There are 17 residues in the CDR3. Germline trimming cut 5 bases from V and 5 bases from J; bases unmatched to any gene: 14. CDR1 PRHDT and CDR2 FYEKMQ come from the germline V gene (reference sequence). As DNA, the CDR3 is TGTGCCAGCAGCCCACCCCCCCCGGGACAGAGGACCGGGGAGCTGTTTTTT. Encoded protein: CASSPPPPGQRTGELFF.

The chain uses TRBV2 and TRBJ1-1; 10 bases align to TRBD1. The CDR3 contains 15 residues. CDR1 is SNHLY, CDR2 FYNNEI, per germline. Losses at the gene ends were 3 bases for V and 5 bases for J; bases not matched to a gene: 6. As DNA, the CDR3 is TGTGCCAGCAGTGAGAGACAGGGGGCAGGGACTGAAGCTTTCTTT. Residues: CASSERQGAGTEAFF.

V is TRBV9 and J is TRBJ2-5; 11 nucleotides agree with TRBD1. V lost 3 bases to trimming and J lost 5 bases; unmatched junction nucleotides: 6. CDR3 length equals 15 residues. CDR1 and CDR2 from the germline V gene are SGDLS and YYNGEE. The CDR3 here is CASSAGQGGRETQYF. The CDR3 DNA follows: TGTGCCAGCAGCGCGGGACAGGGGGGTAGGGAGACCCAGTACTTC.